The 12 T cell receptor beta chains given below trace back to one sample, sequenced in a study of T cells in Graves' hyperthyroidism and ophthalmopathy. TCR beta CDR3 regions were amplified from RNA. The HTBI set primed first-round TCR CDR3 RT-PCR. Each CDR3 protein gets one entry after TCRdb re-called the multiplex PCR reads with MiXCR. The table lists hundreds of thousands of distinct CDR3 sequences, roughly 37% of them singletons, with approximately 8.7% in the top ten. Sequencing was carried out using blood. These receptors came from a man aged 18 to 30 with Graves' hyperthyroidism.

The genes are TRBV20-1 and TRBJ1-1; possible D gene TRBD1, 5 bases. Germline V gene data show CDR1 as DFQATT and CDR2 as SNEGSKA (reference sequence). The V end lost 6 bases, the J end lost 2 bases, and 16 bases lay between the germline ends. This CDR3 comprises 14 residues. CDR3 residues: CSALGGGSNTEAFF. The CDR3 DNA sequence: TGCAGTGCCTTGGGGGGGGGTTCTAACACTGAAGCTTTCTTT.

This clonotype was recorded many times. The chain employs TRBV19 and TRBJ1-2; the match to TRBD1 covers 9 bases. This CDR3 contains 14 residues. Trimming cost V 6 bases and J 3 bases; bases outside gene matches: 5. Germline V gene lookup returns CDR1 LNHDA and CDR2 SQIVND (reference sequence). Here the CDR3 DNA reads TGTGCCAGTAGCCCTTGGGACAGGGACTATGGCTACACCTTC. This sequence encodes CASSPWDRDYGYTF.

This clonotype was detected many times. The chain links TRBV11-2 to TRBJ1-5, with D perhaps TRBD1 (5 bases). Germline V gives CDR1 SGHAT, CDR2 FQNNGV. The CDR3 extends over 13 amino acids. V was trimmed by 5 bases and J by 11 bases, leaving 16 bases between them. The CDR3 DNA reads TGTGCCAGCAGCCCAGCCCCGGGGGAGACCCAGCATTTT. Its translation is CASSPAPGETQHF.

This clonotype was counted only a few times. This chain connects TRBV7-8 to TRBJ1-5; D is unclear. The CDR3 extends over 15 amino acids. Trimming stripped 3 bases from V and 6 bases from J, with 15 bases between. The germline gives CDR1 SGHVS, CDR2 FQNEAQ. The CDR3: CASSFSEGPSQPQHF. Here the CDR3 DNA reads TGTGCCAGCAGCTTCAGTGAAGGCCCTAGTCAGCCCCAGCATTTT. Supplemented by reference TRBV7-8 and TRBJ1-5, the full variable domain reads GAGVSQSPRYKVAKRGQDVALRCDPISGHVSLFWYQQALGQGPEFLTYFQNEAQLDKSGLPSDRFFAERPEGSVSTLKIQRTQQEDSAVYLCASSFSEGPSQPQHFGDGTRLSIL.

The chain employs TRBV3-1 and TRBJ1-2, with a possible D match to TRBD1 (6 bases). This CDR3 spans 14 amino acids. The germline V gene has CDR1 LGHDT and CDR2 YNNKEL (reference sequence). V was shortened by 0 bases and J by 4 bases, with 9 bases between the two germline ends. The CDR3 coding sequence is TGTGCCAGCAGCCAAGATCACAGGGTCTATGGCTACACCTTC. It is translated as CASSQDHRVYGYTF.

The chain is built from TRBV29-1 and TRBJ2-7, with D maybe TRBD1 (5 bases). The V gene lost 4 bases and the J gene lost 0 bases, with 10 bases spanning the gap. The germline V gene encodes CDR1 SQVTM and CDR2 ANQGSEA. The CDR3 extends over 13 amino acids. CDR3 sequence: CSVVQGSSYEQYF. CDR3 coding DNA: TGCAGCGTTGTTCAGGGTTCCTCCTACGAGCAGTACTTC.

This clonotype was counted a few times. The rearrangement links TRBV7-8 to TRBJ1-1; TRBD1 might be the D (6 bases). V gave up 5 bases and J gave up 5 bases, with 15 bases separating them. This CDR3 has 14 amino acids. Per germline, CDR1 SGHVS and CDR2 FQNEAQ. This CDR3 is CASSLRGAITEAFF. As DNA, the CDR3 is TGTGCCAGCAGCCTCCGGGGGGCAATAACTGAAGCTTTCTTT. Filled out from reference TRBV7-8 and TRBJ1-1, the complete variable domain reads GAGVSQSPRYKVAKRGQDVALRCDPISGHVSLFWYQQALGQGPEFLTYFQNEAQLDKSGLPSDRFFAERPEGSVSTLKIQRTQQEDSAVYLCASSLRGAITEAFFGQGTRLTVV.

This clonotype has more than one count but fewer than ten. The chain carries TRBV7-2 and TRBJ2-5; D gene uncertain. This CDR3 has 12 amino acids. V lost 5 bases and J lost 6, with 10 bases in between. From germline, CDR1 is SGHTA and CDR2 FQGNSA. CDR3 sequence (DNA): TGTGCCAGCAGCCCCTTTCGACAGACCCAGTACTTC. It is translated as CASSPFRQTQYF. The full variable domain, with the rest looked up from reference TRBV7-2 and TRBJ2-5, is GAGVSQSPSNKVTEKGKDVELRCDPISGHTALYWYRQSLGQGLEFLIYFQGNSAPDKSGLPSDRFSAERTGGSVSTLTIQRTQQEDSAVYLCASSPFRQTQYFGPGTRLLVL.

The genes are TRBV29-1 and TRBJ1-1; D is unclear. Germline V lookup: CDR1 SQVTM, CDR2 ANQGSEA. Deletions cut 7 bases from V and 2 bases from J, with 11 bases between. The length of the CDR3 is 12 residues. The CDR3 sequence: CSGWAPNTEAFF. The CDR3 bases are TGCAGCGGGTGGGCCCCAAACACTGAAGCTTTCTTT.

V and J are TRBV9 and TRBJ2-5; 8 nucleotides agree with TRBD2. V dropped 4 bases and J dropped 5; count of bases not matched to a gene: 7. The CDR3 is 14 amino acids. Germline CDR1 and CDR2: SGDLS and YYNGEE. CDR3 bases: TGTGCCAGCAGCTTTATCCGCGGGGGGGAGACCCAGTACTTC. It is translated as CASSFIRGGETQYF.

The rearrangement uses TRBV12-3 or TRBV12-4 and TRBJ1-1, with a weak D call TRBD1 (5 bases). The length of the CDR3 is 13 residues. The V end was cut by 5 bases, the J end by 3 bases, with 10 bases between. CDR3 DNA sequence: TGTGCCAGCAGTGGGGGGGATTACACTGAAGCTTTCTTT. Its protein product is CASSGGDYTEAFF.

In its sample, this clonotype was seen a few times. The DNA for the CDR3 is TGTGCCAGCGGAGCTAGAGAGAACACTGAAGCTTTCTTT. Translation gives CASGARENTEAFF. The chain couples TRBV6-1 to TRBJ1-1; D not certain. The CDR3 sequence is 13 residues long. Germline CDR1 reads MNHNS; CDR2 reads SASEGT. Trimming took off 8 bases at V and 1 base at J, with 11 bases between the two ends.